The clone carrying this T cell receptor (beta chain) was recorded a few times. Subjects aged 18 to 65 presented with newly diagnosed hyperthyroidism of less than 2 months' duration. Uncontrolled infection, other autoimmune disease, pregnancy or lactation led to exclusion. Extraction of PBMCs used 10 ml of fresh peripheral blood. These data are taken from a study of T cells in Graves' hyperthyroidism and ophthalmopathy. RNA transcripts yielded amplified TCR beta CDR3 regions. HTBI primers were used for first-round RT-PCR of the TCR CDR3. TCRdb re-called the multiplex PCR reads through MiXCR, storing one row per CDR3 protein. The repertoire consists of roughly 290,000 distinct CDR3 sequences, with around 13% occurring once and the leading ten covering roughly 7.9%. The CDR3 runs 15 residues. CDR1 is MNHNS and CDR2 is SASEGT in the germline V gene. Trimming cost V 1 base and J 0 bases, with 9 bases left between them.

The clonotype was recovered from a woman aged 40-49 years with Graves' hyperthyroidism. Sequenced: blood. The chain links TRBV6-1 to TRBJ1-1; D is uncertain. Here the CDR3 reads CASSEVWQMNTEAFF. The CDR3 bases are TGTGCCAGCAGTGAAGTGTGGCAAATGAACACTGAAGCTTTCTTT.